The present T cell receptor (beta chain) was sequenced within a study of blood T cell repertoires in COVID-19. Background on the study: The origin of the acute and convalescent COVID-19 samples was the United States, Italy and Spain. T cells, B-cell-depleted T cells, or PBMCs supplied cDNA or gDNA.

Germline CDR1 SEHNR, CDR2 FQNEAQ (reference sequence). The trim removed 5 bases at V and 4 bases at J, leaving 5 bases unmatched. The CDR3 length is 14 residues. In the authors' methods: Researchers report that nucleated cell counts were estimated from reference gene primer amplification. The protocol was immunoSEQ multiplex PCR, while the TCRdb copy is restricted to in-frame clones and leaves out a portion. The V and J calls and clone size were taken over from that table, and D and trimming were inferred from the DNA. The sample includes approximately 35,000 clones, 88% of them seen just once. V and J are TRBV7-9 and TRBJ1-2, with 9 bases lining up with TRBD1. This receptor was taken from a man between 60 and 75 years old with active COVID-19. The sample consisted of peripheral blood. CDR3 residues: CASSTQGAVYGYTF. The CDR3, as DNA: TGTGCCAGCAGCACACAGGGGGCGGTCTATGGCTACACCTTC. The whole variable domain, remainder taken from reference TRBV7-9 and TRBJ1-2, is DTGVSQNPRHKITKRGQNVTFRCDPISEHNRLYWYRQTLGQGPEFLTYFQNEAQLEKSRLLSDRFSAERPKGSFSTLEIQRTEQGDSAMYLCASSTQGAVYGYTFGSGTRLTVV.